This record concerns one TCR beta chain sequence. Its target is unknown. The data originate from a study of somatic mutations in cytotoxic T cells in rheumatoid arthritis. Study findings and constraints: It was in rheumatoid arthritis patients, but not in healthy controls, that CD8+ clonality increased with age. Of more than 60 patients, seven or eight had a largest CD8+ clone that exceeded 20% of CD8+ cells.

V lost 0 bases and J 5 bases, leaving 17 bases between the germline ends. In germline, CDR1 is SGDLS, CDR2 YYNGEE. The CDR3 has 16 residues. Here immunoSEQ multiplex PCR was the method, and the copy in TCRdb shows in-frame clones only, minus some. Of about 20,000 clones listed, 85% to 90% were seen once; the top ten hold 18%. This TCR came from a woman aged 45-60 years in good health. The V call is TRBV9, the J call TRBJ2-5, with D perhaps matching TRBD1 or TRBD2 (5 bases each). Specimen: CD8+ T cells sorted from blood. CDR3 in amino acids: CASSVGGKTERETQYF. DNA for the CDR3: TGTGCCAGCAGCGTAGGGGGGAAAACGGAGCGGGAGACCCAGTACTTC.